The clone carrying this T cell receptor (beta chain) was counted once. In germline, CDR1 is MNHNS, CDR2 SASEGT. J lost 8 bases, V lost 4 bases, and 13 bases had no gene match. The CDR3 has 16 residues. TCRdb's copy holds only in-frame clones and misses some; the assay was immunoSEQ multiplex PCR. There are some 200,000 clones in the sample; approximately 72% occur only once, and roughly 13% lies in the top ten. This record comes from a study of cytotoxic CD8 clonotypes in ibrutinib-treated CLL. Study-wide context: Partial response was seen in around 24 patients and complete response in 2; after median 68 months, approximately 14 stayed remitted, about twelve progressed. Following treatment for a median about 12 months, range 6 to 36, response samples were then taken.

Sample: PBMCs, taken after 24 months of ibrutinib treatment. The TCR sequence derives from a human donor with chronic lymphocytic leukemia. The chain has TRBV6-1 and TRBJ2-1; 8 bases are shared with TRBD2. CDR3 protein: CASSGGVGAGAHEQFF. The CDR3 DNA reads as TGTGCCAGCAGTGGGGGGGTCGGAGCGGGAGCTCATGAGCAGTTCTTC.